These T cell receptor beta chains were read from a single sample in a study of shared clonotypes between healthy human individuals. TCRdb's copy holds only in-frame clones and misses some; the assay was immunoSEQ multiplex PCR. The data hold 1.5 million to 2.5 million clones, with just under 95% observed a single time. Sequencing was carried out using naive CD8+ T cells sorted from blood. The receptors shown here come from a man in his late teens or twenties in good health. Both conserved end residues are part of each CDR3. The order of the fields is V gene, D gene, J gene, clone size, CDR3 DNA, CDR3 protein. The D gene is left open where the match is weak. Some rows have no size entry. The others give once, few or many, or a class for an expanded clone.

TRBV19	NA	TRBJ1-6	NA	TGTGCCAGTAATCTGGGCTTAAATTCACCCCTCCACTTT	CASNLGLNSPLHF
TRBV6-5	NA	TRBJ1-1	NA	TGTGCCAGCAGTCCTGCGGATAACACTGAAGCTTTCTTT	CASSPADNTEAFF
TRBV9	TRBD2	TRBJ2-3	NA	TGTGCCAGCAGCGGTAGCGGGGGCACAGATACGCAGTATTTT	CASSGSGGTDTQYF
TRBV27	TRBD2	TRBJ2-1	NA	TGTGCCACCTCTCTAGCGGGCGATTACAATGAGCAGTTCTTC	CATSLAGDYNEQFF
TRBV7-9	NA	TRBJ2-5	NA	TGTGCCAGCAGCTTATGGTCTGCTAACCAAGAGACCCAGTACTTC	CASSLWSANQETQYF
TRBV11-2	NA	TRBJ2-7	NA	TGTGCCAGCAGCCCCCGCTCCTACGAGCAGTACTTC	CASSPRSYEQYF
TRBV5-5	NA	TRBJ2-7	NA	TGTGCCAGCAGCTTGGCCAGTAGCTCCTACGAGCAGTACTTC	CASSLASSSYEQYF
TRBV5-8	NA	TRBJ2-1	NA	TGTGCCAGCAGCCCAAGGTTTTATGAGCAGTTCTTC	CASSPRFYEQFF
TRBV4-1	NA	TRBJ1-1	NA	TGCGCCAGCAGCCCCCAACCAGGGAACACTGAAGCTTTCTTT	CASSPQPGNTEAFF
TRBV29-1	TRBD2	TRBJ2-3	once	TGCAGCGCAGAATTAGCGGGGGGGGATTTGGATACGCAGTATTTT	CSAELAGGDLDTQYF
TRBV13	NA	TRBJ1-3	NA	TGTGCCAGCAGCTTAAGGGGCGCGGGACGGACCCATGCGGACACCATATATTTT	CASSLRGAGRTHADTIYF
TRBV5-5	NA	TRBJ1-1	NA	TGTGCCAGCAGCTTGGTGCCAGGGACTGAAGCTTTCTTT	CASSLVPGTEAFF
TRBV27	TRBD1	TRBJ1-2	NA	TGTGCCAGCAGTTCCTACAGGGGAGGTTATGGCTACACCTTC	CASSSYRGGYGYTF
TRBV6-5	NA	TRBJ1-2	NA	TGTGCCAGCAGTGACGTCCCCTATGGCTACACCTTC	CASSDVPYGYTF
TRBV27	NA	TRBJ1-3	NA	TGTGCCAGCAGTTTATCAGGGTCCTCTGGAAACACCATATATTTT	CASSLSGSSGNTIYF
TRBV5-4	TRBD1	TRBJ2-7	NA	TGTGCCAGCAGCTTCGGCAGGGGGCCTTCCGAGCAGTACTTC	CASSFGRGPSEQYF
TRBV10-1	TRBD2	TRBJ2-1	NA	TGCGCCAGCAGTGAGGCTAGCGGGGGAGATGAGCAGTTCTTC	CASSEASGGDEQFF
TRBV10-1	TRBD1	TRBJ2-7	NA	TGCGCCAGCAGTGAGGGGACAGCCAGCTCCTACGAGCAGTACTTC	CASSEGTASSYEQYF
TRBV4-1	NA	TRBJ1-6	NA	TGCGCCAGCAGCCAACCTGACGGAACCCTCCACTTT	CASSQPDGTLHF
TRBV6-1	NA	TRBJ2-7	once	TGTGCCAGCAGTGACGAGGGCTTAAGCTACGAGCAGTACTTC	CASSDEGLSYEQYF
TRBV28	NA	TRBJ2-3	NA	TGTGCCAGCAGTTGGGGGGACGTTATTAGAGGAGATACGCAGTATTTT	CASSWGDVIRGDTQYF
TRBV11-2	TRBD1	TRBJ1-3	NA	TGTGCCAGCCGGGACAGAAGGGAAATTGCCATATATTTT	CASRDRREIAIYF
TRBV5-1	NA	TRBJ2-6	NA	TGCGCCAGCAGGTCAAGCGTTTCTGGGGCCAACGTCCTGACTTTC	CASRSSVSGANVLTF
TRBV7-2	NA	TRBJ2-7	NA	TGTGCCAGCAGCCCACTCGCAGTAATCTGGGAATACGAGCAGTACTTC	CASSPLAVIWEYEQYF
TRBV7-6	TRBD2	TRBJ2-1	NA	TGTGCCAGCAGCCCAGGACTAGCGGGCTCCTACAATGAGCAGTTCTTC	CASSPGLAGSYNEQFF
TRBV28	NA	TRBJ2-3	NA	TGTGCCACCAGAAACGTATTTGTGGAGGGGCCCTGGGCAGATACGCAGTATTTT	CATRNVFVEGPWADTQYF
TRBV11-3	TRBD2	TRBJ2-1	NA	TGTGCCAGCAGCTTAGCCACTAGCGGTACGAATGAGCAGTTCTTC	CASSLATSGTNEQFF
TRBV28	TRBD1	TRBJ1-6	NA	TGTGCCAGCAGTCCGACAGGGCCCATGGTCGCTTCACCCCTCCACTTT	CASSPTGPMVASPLHF
TRBV6-5	TRBD1	TRBJ2-7	NA	TGTGCCAGCAGAACCGGGACAGGGGGCTTCGAGCAGTACTTC	CASRTGTGGFEQYF
TRBV29-1	NA	TRBJ2-7	NA	TGCAGCGGGCCCTTCGTATACTACGAGCAGTACTTC	CSGPFVYYEQYF
TRBV9	NA	TRBJ2-7	NA	TGTGCCAGCAGCGCCCAGGGCTTCGACGAGCAGTACTTC	CASSAQGFDEQYF
TRBV7-9	NA	TRBJ1-5	few	TGTGCCAGCAGCAGTCAGGGTAGCCATCAGCCCCAGCATTTT	CASSSQGSHQPQHF
TRBV2	TRBD1	TRBJ2-1	NA	TGTGCCAGCGCCTTGACAGGGGGCTCCTACAATGAGCAGTTCTTC	CASALTGGSYNEQFF
TRBV5-4	TRBD1	TRBJ2-7	NA	TGTGCCAGCAGCGCGACAGGGGGCGGGTACGAGCAGTACTTC	CASSATGGGYEQYF
TRBV13	NA	TRBJ2-3	NA	TGTGCCAGCAGCTTAGGACTCCCCGATACGCAGTATTTT	CASSLGLPDTQYF
TRBV11-2	TRBD2	TRBJ2-7	once	TGTGCCAGCAGCTTAGGGCCGCCCTTAGCGGGAGGGACCTGGGAGCAGTACTTC	CASSLGPPLAGGTWEQYF
TRBV7-9	NA	TRBJ2-1	NA	TGTGCCAGCAGCCCACTCGGGGGTAGCTCCTACAATGAGCAGTTCTTC	CASSPLGGSSYNEQFF
TRBV7-9	TRBD1	TRBJ1-1	NA	TGTGCCAGCAGCTCCTCGACAGGGTTCACTGAAGCTTTCTTT	CASSSSTGFTEAFF
TRBV11-3	NA	TRBJ2-7	NA	TGTGCCCGCAGGGCAGTGAGCTCCTACGAGCAGTACTTC	CARRAVSSYEQYF
TRBV9	NA	TRBJ2-7	once	TGTGCCAGCAGCCTAAACAGCCATACAGAGCAGTACTTC	CASSLNSHTEQYF
TRBV28	NA	TRBJ2-5	NA	TGTGCCAGCAGTTTCGGGTTACAAGAGACCCAGTACTTC	CASSFGLQETQYF
TRBV4-3	NA	TRBJ2-1	NA	TGCGCCAGCAGCCAGGAATTTACACTGGGTGAGCAGTTCTTC	CASSQEFTLGEQFF
TRBV30	TRBD1	TRBJ2-5	NA	TGTGCCTGGAGTGCCGGACAGGGACAAGAGACCCAGTACTTC	CAWSAGQGQETQYF
TRBV4-3	TRBD2	TRBJ2-7	NA	TGCGCCAGCAGCCAGGTTAGCGGGAGCCCCGAGCAGTACTTC	CASSQVSGSPEQYF
TRBV6-5	TRBD1	TRBJ1-1	NA	TGTGCCAGCAGTTACAGGGGGCGAGGCACTGAAGCTTTCTTT	CASSYRGRGTEAFF
TRBV20-1	NA	TRBJ2-7	NA	TGCAGTGCTAGGGGATCCTACGAGCAGTACTTC	CSARGSYEQYF
TRBV10-2	NA	TRBJ2-7	NA	TGCGCCAGCAGTGATTTTGGGGGTTCTGGCTACGAGCAGTACTTC	CASSDFGGSGYEQYF
TRBV30	TRBD1	TRBJ2-7	once	TGTGCCTGGAGTGGGGGACAGGGGGCTCTAGAGCAGTACTTC	CAWSGGQGALEQYF